The 25 T cell receptor beta chains presented below share a single source sample, sequenced in a study of blood T cell repertoires in COVID-19. TCRdb's copy holds only in-frame clones and misses some; the assay was immunoSEQ multiplex PCR. The sample records 83,000 or so clones, approximately 77% being singletons. What was sequenced was peripheral blood. These receptor sequences come from a woman of 80 years or more with acute or convalescent COVID-19.

The chain employs TRBV28 and TRBJ1-6; TRBD1 is a possible D gene (6 bases). The V and J ends lost 5 bases and 8 bases respectively, with 13 bases between them. The CDR3 consists of 14 residues. Germline V gene lookup returns CDR1 MDHEN and CDR2 SYDVKM. The CDR3 sequence is CASSPGQSHSPLHF. DNA of the CDR3: TGTGCCAGCAGTCCGGGACAATCCCATTCACCCCTCCACTTT.

The chain couples TRBV30 to TRBJ1-1, with TRBD1 as a possible D gene (6 bases). CDR1 and CDR2 from the germline V gene are GTSNPN and SVGIG (reference sequence). This CDR3 comprises 16 residues. CDR3 coding DNA: TGTGCTCTCCTTCTTTACAGGGCTGGTTGGGATACTGAAGCTTTCTTT. Translating gives CALLLYRAGWDTEAFF. The full variable domain, in which reference TRBV30 and TRBJ1-1 provide the parts outside the CDR3, is SQTIHQWPATLVQPVGSPLSLECTVEGTSNPNLYWYRQAAGRGLQLLFYSVGIGQISSEVPQNLSASRPQDRQFILSSKKLLLSDSGFYLCALLLYRAGWDTEAFFGQGTRLTVV.

The CDR3 region has the DNA TGTGCCAGCAGCTTAGGCCCGGGCTACGAGCAGTACTTC. Encoded protein: CASSLGPGYEQYF. The chain links TRBV11-2 to TRBJ2-7; D not certain. Germline V lookup: CDR1 SGHAT, CDR2 FQNNGV. The CDR3 is 13 residues long. V gave up 1 base and J gave up 3 bases, with 7 bases separating them.

The chain uses TRBV28 and TRBJ1-2, with D maybe TRBD1 (6 bases). V was shortened by 2 bases and J by 8 bases, with 24 bases between the two germline ends. Germline loops: CDR1 MDHEN, CDR2 SYDVKM. This CDR3 spans 17 amino acids. CDR3 sequence (DNA): TGTGCCAGCAGTTTAAACCCCCTAACAGGGAGGGAGGGGGGCTACACCTTC. It yields the protein CASSLNPLTGREGGYTF.

The chain employs TRBV28 and TRBJ2-7; 10 bases match TRBD1. J was trimmed by 2 bases and V by 4 bases; bases with no gene match: 8. Germline-derived CDR1 and CDR2 are MDHEN and SYDVKM. The CDR3 has 16 amino acids. The CDR3 DNA reads TGTGCCAGCAGTTCCCAGGGACAGGGGACACCCTACGAGCAGTACTTC. This gives the protein CASSSQGQGTPYEQYF.

The chain combines TRBV7-2 with TRBJ2-3; 13 bases align to TRBD2. This CDR3 contains 18 residues. J gave up 3 bases and V 1 base, and 7 bases lay outside the gene matches. CDR1 SGHTA and CDR2 FQGNSA come from the germline V gene. The CDR3: CASSLVLAGGRFTDTQYF. DNA of the CDR3: TGTGCCAGCAGCTTAGTACTAGCGGGAGGGAGGTTTACAGATACGCAGTATTTT.

The gene calls are TRBV6-6 and TRBJ1-5; 7 bases line up with TRBD1. The V segment lost 8 bases and the J segment 7 bases; nucleotides outside the gene matches: 8. Per germline, CDR1 MNHNY and CDR2 SVGAGI (reference sequence). CDR3 size: 13 residues. The CDR3 nucleotides are TGTGCCAGCGGCGACAGGGAGGAACAGCCCCAGCATTTT. It yields the protein CASGDREEQPQHF.

This chain connects TRBV5-1 to TRBJ2-1, with D tentatively TRBD1 (6 bases). Germline V gene lookup returns CDR1 SGHRS and CDR2 YFSETQ. V was shortened by 2 bases and J by 6 bases, with 9 bases between the two germline ends. This CDR3 region has 13 residues. The CDR3 nucleotides are TGCGCCAGCAGCTTCCAGGGGAGCAATGAGCAGTTCTTC. Its translation: CASSFQGSNEQFF.

The chain carries TRBV9 and TRBJ1-5; D uncertain. There are 15 residues in the CDR3. The germline gives CDR1 SGDLS, CDR2 YYNGEE. Deletions cut 0 bases from V and 3 bases from J, with 10 bases between. The CDR3 protein is CASSVESGVNQPQHF. The DNA for the CDR3 is TGTGCCAGCAGCGTAGAATCCGGGGTCAATCAGCCCCAGCATTTT.

This rearrangement joins TRBV5-6 to TRBJ1-3; tentatively, D is TRBD1 (5 bases). Germline V CDR1 and CDR2: SGHDT, YYEEEE. With 6 bases removed from V and 1 base from J, the gap between germline ends came to 8 bases. The CDR3 totals 13 residues. CDR3 sequence reads: CASTRVSGNTIYF. The DNA for the CDR3 is TGTGCCAGCACCAGGGTTTCTGGAAACACCATATATTTT.

The V call is TRBV5-1, the J call TRBJ2-2; 8 nucleotides line up with TRBD2. The CDR3 covers 15 residues. Trimming removed 6 bases from V and 3 bases from J; junction bases left unmatched: 7. In germline, CDR1 is SGHRS, CDR2 YFSETQ. CDR3: CASMRSGTDTGELFF. The CDR3 region has the DNA TGCGCCAGCATGCGTAGCGGGACCGACACCGGGGAGCTGTTTTTT.

The chain joins TRBV30 to TRBJ2-3; either TRBD1 or TRBD2 may fit D (5 bases each). The CDR3 is 15 amino acids. Germline V gene data show CDR1 as GTSNPN and CDR2 as SVGIG (reference sequence). V was shortened by 5 bases and J by 1 base, with 16 bases between the two germline ends. In DNA, the CDR3 is TGTGCCTGGGGGGCAGACCCCGGGGGCACAGATACGCAGTATTTT. Its translation: CAWGADPGGTDTQYF.

The genes are TRBV5-4 and TRBJ1-4, with TRBD1 matching over 7 bases. With V trimmed by 5 bases and J by 8 bases, 15 bases remained unmatched. The CDR3 is made up of 16 amino acids. Germline values: CDR1 SGHNT, CDR2 YYREEE (reference sequence). CDR3 amino acids: CASSEKTGPPGEKLFF. The CDR3 DNA sequence: TGTGCCAGCAGTGAAAAGACAGGGCCACCGGGGGAAAAACTGTTTTTT.

The chain carries TRBV2 and TRBJ2-7, with 8 bases that match TRBD1. J lost 3 bases, V lost 7 bases, and 8 bases had no gene match. The CDR3 sequence is 14 residues long. Per the germline V gene, CDR1 is SNHLY and CDR2 is FYNNEI. The CDR3 loop reads CASTKGDRNYEQYF. For the CDR3, the DNA is TGTGCCAGCACTAAGGGGGACAGGAACTACGAGCAGTACTTC. Together with reference TRBV2 and TRBJ2-7, the CDR3 gives the full variable domain: EPEVTQTPSHQVTQMGQEVILRCVPISNHLYFYWYRQILGQKVEFLVSFYNNEISEKSEIFDDQFSVERPDGSNFTLKIRSTKLEDSAMYFCASTKGDRNYEQYFGPGTRLTVT.

The chain is built from TRBV4-2 and TRBJ1-2; 7 positions agree with TRBD1. The CDR3 extends over 15 amino acids. Germline-derived CDR1 and CDR2 are LGHNA and YNFKEQ. The trim removed 6 bases at V and 7 bases at J, leaving 14 bases unmatched. CDR3: CASSQGQTGSVGYTF. CDR3 bases: TGTGCCAGCAGTCAGGGACAGACGGGTTCTGTTGGCTACACCTTC.

This clone has more than one count but fewer than ten. The CDR3: CASSTWLNTEAFF. The DNA for the CDR3 is TGTGCCAGCAGCACATGGTTGAACACTGAAGCTTTCTTT. The chain has TRBV9 and TRBJ1-1, with D unclear. The germline CDR1 and CDR2 sequences are SGDLS and YYNGEE. Trimming stripped 4 bases from V and 0 bases from J, with 7 bases between. The length of the CDR3 is 13 residues.

The genes are TRBV7-6 and TRBJ1-2; no clear D gene. There are 14 residues in the CDR3. The V end was cut by 4 bases, the J end by 0 bases, with 9 bases between. Germline values: CDR1 SGHVS, CDR2 FNYEAQ. The CDR3 is CASSSHPANYGYTF. In DNA form, the CDR3 reads TGTGCCAGCAGCTCACACCCAGCTAACTATGGCTACACCTTC.

This CDR3 reads CATSDLGTGKAFF. DNA of the CDR3: TGTGCCACCAGTGATCTTGGGACAGGGAAAGCTTTCTTT. This chain joins TRBV24-1 and TRBJ1-1; 9 nucleotides align to TRBD1. The CDR3 has 13 amino acids. Trimming removed 3 bases from V and 9 bases from J; junction bases left unmatched: 4. CDR1 and CDR2 from the germline V gene are KGHDR and SFDVKD.

CDR3 in DNA: TGTGCCAGCAGTTGGACAGGGGGCGATCAGCCCCAGCATTTT. Protein product: CASSWTGGDQPQHF. The rearrangement links TRBV7-9 to TRBJ1-5; 11 bases are a match to TRBD1. CDR1 is SEHNR, CDR2 FQNEAQ, per germline (reference sequence). After removal of 6 bases from V and 5 bases from J, the junction contained 3 bases not matched to a gene. The length of the CDR3 is 14 residues.

The chain recombines TRBV5-4 with TRBJ1-1; a weak D match, TRBD1 (6 bases). Per germline, CDR1 SGHNT and CDR2 YYREEE (reference sequence). This CDR3 is 15 amino acids long. The V and J ends lost 1 base and 0 bases respectively, with 10 bases between them. The chain's CDR3 is CASSLSRGLNTEAFF. In DNA, the CDR3 is TGTGCCAGCAGCTTGTCCAGGGGCCTGAACACTGAAGCTTTCTTT. Combining the CDR3 with reference TRBV5-4 and TRBJ1-1 gives the whole variable domain ETGVTQSPTHLIKTRGQQVTLRCSSQSGHNTVSWYQQALGQGPQFIFQYYREEENGRGNFPPRFSGLQFPNYSSELNVNALELDDSALYLCASSLSRGLNTEAFFGQGTRLTVV.

The chain employs TRBV27 and TRBJ1-1; 10 nucleotides agree with TRBD1. Trimming removed 5 bases from V and 7 bases from J; junction bases left unmatched: 10. Germline V gene lookup returns CDR1 MNHEY and CDR2 SMNVEV (reference sequence). CDR3 size: 15 residues. CDR3 nucleotide sequence: TGTGCCAGCAGTCCGGGGACAGGGGCCCCCGGTGAAGCTTTCTTT. This gives the protein CASSPGTGAPGEAFF.

The CDR3 protein is CASSFRGGLSGNTIYF. In DNA form, the CDR3 reads TGTGCCAGCAGTTTTCGTGGCGGATTATCTGGAAACACCATATATTTT. The rearrangement links TRBV27 to TRBJ1-3, with unresolved D. V was clipped by 3 bases and J by 1 base, with 13 bases between them. There are 16 residues in the CDR3. Germline CDR1 is MNHEY and CDR2 is SMNVEV (reference sequence).

This clone showed up just a few times. V usage is TRBV30 and J usage is TRBJ2-3; the D gene is possibly TRBD2 (5 bases). Trimming left V 2 bases short and J 2 bases short, with 17 bases between. Per the germline V gene, CDR1 is GTSNPN and CDR2 is SVGIG (reference sequence). CDR3 length: 16 amino acids. In DNA form, the CDR3 reads TGTGCCTGGAGTAAGCCCGGACTGCAGACCACAGATACGCAGTATTTT. This sequence encodes CAWSKPGLQTTDTQYF.

This clone showed up just once. The J gene is TRBJ1-1, the V gene TRBV19, with D possibly being TRBD1 (6 bases). The germline gives CDR1 LNHDA, CDR2 SQIVND (reference sequence). CDR3 length: 13 amino acids. V was cut by 3 bases and J by 5 bases, with 10 bases left in between. In DNA form, the CDR3 reads TGTGCCAGTAGTATGCGGGGGCGGACTGAAGCTTTCTTT. Amino acids: CASSMRGRTEAFF.

This clone was counted once. The chain employs TRBV5-8 and TRBJ1-2; D gene ambiguous. V dropped 0 bases and J dropped 4 bases, with 10 bases sitting between them. This CDR3 is built from 14 residues. Germline V gene data show CDR1 as SGHTS and CDR2 as YDEGEE. The DNA for the CDR3 is TGTGCCAGCAGCTTGGCTCGGGGTCCCTATGGCTACACCTTC. Amino acids: CASSLARGPYGYTF.